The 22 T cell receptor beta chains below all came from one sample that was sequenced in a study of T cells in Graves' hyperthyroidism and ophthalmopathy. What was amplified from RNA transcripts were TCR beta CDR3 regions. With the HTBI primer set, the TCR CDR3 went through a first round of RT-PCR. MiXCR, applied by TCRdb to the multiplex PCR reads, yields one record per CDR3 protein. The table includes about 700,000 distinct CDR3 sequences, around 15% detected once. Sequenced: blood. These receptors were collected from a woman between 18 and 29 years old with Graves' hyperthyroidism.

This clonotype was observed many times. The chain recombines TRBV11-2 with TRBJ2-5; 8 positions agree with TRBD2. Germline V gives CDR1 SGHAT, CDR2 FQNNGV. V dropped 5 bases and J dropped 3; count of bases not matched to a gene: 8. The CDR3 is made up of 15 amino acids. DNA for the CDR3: TGTGCCAGCAGCCGACTAGCGAACCCCAAAGAGACCCAGTACTTC. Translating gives CASSRLANPKETQYF.

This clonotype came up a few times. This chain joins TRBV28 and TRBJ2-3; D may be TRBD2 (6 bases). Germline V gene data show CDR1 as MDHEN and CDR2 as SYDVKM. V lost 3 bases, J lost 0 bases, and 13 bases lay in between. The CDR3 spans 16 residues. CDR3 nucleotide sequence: TGTGCCAGCAGTTTGGCAGCGGGCCCTAGCACAGATACGCAGTATTTT. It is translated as CASSLAAGPSTDTQYF.

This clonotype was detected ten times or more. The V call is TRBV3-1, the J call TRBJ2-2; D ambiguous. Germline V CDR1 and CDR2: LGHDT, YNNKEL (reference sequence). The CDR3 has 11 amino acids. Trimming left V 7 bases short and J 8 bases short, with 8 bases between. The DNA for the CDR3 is TGTGCCAGCACCGTATCTGGGGAGCTGTTTTTT. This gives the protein CASTVSGELFF.

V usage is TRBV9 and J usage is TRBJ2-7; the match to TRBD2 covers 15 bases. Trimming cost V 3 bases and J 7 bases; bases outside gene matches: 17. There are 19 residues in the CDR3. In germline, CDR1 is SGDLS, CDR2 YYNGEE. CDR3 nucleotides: TGTGCCAGCAGCGCCAGGACTAGCGGGAGGGTCCCCCTTAAGAAGGAGCAGTACTTC. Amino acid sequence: CASSARTSGRVPLKKEQYF.

CDR3 nucleotides: TGTGCCAGCAGCCCAAGATTGGCCAGGGTTGATGAAAAACTGTTTTTT. Translation: CASSPRLARVDEKLFF. This chain links TRBV13 with TRBJ1-4; possibly TRBD1 for D (5 bases). Per the germline V gene, CDR1 is PRHDT and CDR2 is FYEKMQ (reference sequence). V was trimmed by 5 bases and J by 6 bases, leaving 19 bases between them. This CDR3 is built from 16 residues.

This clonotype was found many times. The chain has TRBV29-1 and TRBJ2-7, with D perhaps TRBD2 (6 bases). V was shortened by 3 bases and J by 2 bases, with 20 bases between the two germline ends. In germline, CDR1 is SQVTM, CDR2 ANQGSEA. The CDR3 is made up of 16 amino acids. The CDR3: CSVETGTGTVTYEQYF. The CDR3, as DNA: TGCAGCGTTGAGACCGGAACCGGGACTGTAACCTACGAGCAGTACTTC.

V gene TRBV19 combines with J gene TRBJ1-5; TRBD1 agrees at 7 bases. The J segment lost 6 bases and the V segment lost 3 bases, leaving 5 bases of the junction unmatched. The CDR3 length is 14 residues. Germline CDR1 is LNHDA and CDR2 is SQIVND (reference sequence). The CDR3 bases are TGTGCCAGTAGTATCCAGGGGGGAAGTCAGCCCCAGCATTTT. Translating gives CASSIQGGSQPQHF. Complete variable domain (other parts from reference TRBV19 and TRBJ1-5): DGGITQSPKYLFRKEGQNVTLSCEQNLNHDAMYWYRQDPGQGLRLIYYSQIVNDFQKGDIAEGYSVSREKKESFPLTVTSAQKNPTAFYLCASSIQGGSQPQHFGDGTRLSIL.

The CDR3 DNA reads TGCAGTGCGAGGACTAGCGGGAAAACAGATACGCAGTATTTT. It specifies CSARTSGKTDTQYF. J is TRBJ2-3 and V is TRBV20-1, with 12 positions matching TRBD2. The CDR3 loop spans 14 amino acids. V was clipped by 6 bases and J by 3 bases; unmatched bases: 4. In germline, CDR1 is DFQATT, CDR2 SNEGSKA (reference sequence).

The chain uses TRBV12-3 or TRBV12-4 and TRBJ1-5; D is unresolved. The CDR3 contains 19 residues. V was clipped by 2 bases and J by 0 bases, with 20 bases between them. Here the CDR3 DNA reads TGTGCCAGCAGTTTAATCTCTATACTGGGCTCGAATAGCAATCAGCCCCAGCATTTT. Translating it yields CASSLISILGSNSNQPQHF.

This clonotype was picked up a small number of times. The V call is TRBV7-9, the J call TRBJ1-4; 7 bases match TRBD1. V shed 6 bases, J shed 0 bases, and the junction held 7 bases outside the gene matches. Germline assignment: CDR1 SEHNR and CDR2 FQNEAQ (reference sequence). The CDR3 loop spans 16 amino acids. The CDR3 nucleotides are TGTGCCAGCAGATCTGGGGACAGCCCAACTAATGAAAAACTGTTTTTT. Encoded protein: CASRSGDSPTNEKLFF.

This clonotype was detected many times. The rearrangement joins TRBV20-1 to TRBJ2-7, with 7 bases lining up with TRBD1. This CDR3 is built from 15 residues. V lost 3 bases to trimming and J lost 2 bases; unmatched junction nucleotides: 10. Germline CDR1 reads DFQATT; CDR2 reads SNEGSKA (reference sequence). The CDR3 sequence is CSARLGTAGAYEQYF. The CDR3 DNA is TGCAGTGCTAGGTTAGGGACAGCCGGCGCCTACGAGCAGTACTTC.

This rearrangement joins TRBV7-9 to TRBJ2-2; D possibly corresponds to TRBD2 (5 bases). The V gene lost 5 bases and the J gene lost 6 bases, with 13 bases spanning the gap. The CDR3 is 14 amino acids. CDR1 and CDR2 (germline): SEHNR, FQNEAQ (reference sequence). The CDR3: CASSRTRVPGELFF. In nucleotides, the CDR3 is TGTGCCAGCAGCCGGACGAGGGTTCCCGGGGAGCTGTTTTTT.

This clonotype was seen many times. The CDR3 DNA sequence: TGTGCCAGCAGCCGCCTAGGTGGTGAGCAGTTCTTC. Encoded protein: CASSRLGGEQFF. The genes are TRBV2 and TRBJ2-1; no clear D gene. Germline CDR1 and CDR2: SNHLY and FYNNEI. CDR3 size: 12 residues. The V and J ends lost 6 bases and 9 bases respectively, with 12 bases between them. Combining the CDR3 with reference TRBV2 and TRBJ2-1 gives the whole variable domain EPEVTQTPSHQVTQMGQEVILRCVPISNHLYFYWYRQILGQKVEFLVSFYNNEISEKSEIFDDQFSVERPDGSNFTLKIRSTKLEDSAMYFCASSRLGGEQFFGPGTRLTVL.

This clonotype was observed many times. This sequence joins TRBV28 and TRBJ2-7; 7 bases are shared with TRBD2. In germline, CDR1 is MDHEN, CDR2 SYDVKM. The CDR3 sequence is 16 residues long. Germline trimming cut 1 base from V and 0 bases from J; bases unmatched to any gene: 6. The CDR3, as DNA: TGTGCCAGCAGTTTATCCCGCGGCGGGGGCTCCTACGAGCAGTACTTC. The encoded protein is CASSLSRGGGSYEQYF.

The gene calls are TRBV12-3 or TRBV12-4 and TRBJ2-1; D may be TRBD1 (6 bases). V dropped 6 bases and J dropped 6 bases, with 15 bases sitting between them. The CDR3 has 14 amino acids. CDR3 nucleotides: TGTGCCAGCAGCCGGGACAATATGTCCAATGAGCAGTTCTTC. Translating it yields CASSRDNMSNEQFF.

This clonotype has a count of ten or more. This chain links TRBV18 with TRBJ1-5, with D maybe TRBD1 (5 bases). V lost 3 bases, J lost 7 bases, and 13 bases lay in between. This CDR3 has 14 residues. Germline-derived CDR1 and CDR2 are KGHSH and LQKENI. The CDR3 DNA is TGTGCCAGCTCACCCCAGGGTTCCGACCAGCCCCAGCATTTT. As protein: CASSPQGSDQPQHF.

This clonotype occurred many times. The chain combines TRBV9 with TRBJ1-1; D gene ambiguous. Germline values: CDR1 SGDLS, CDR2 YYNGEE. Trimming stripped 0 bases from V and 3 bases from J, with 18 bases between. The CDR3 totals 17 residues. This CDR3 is CASSVEGRSGPHTEAFF. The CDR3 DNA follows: TGTGCCAGCAGCGTAGAGGGCAGGAGTGGACCTCACACTGAAGCTTTCTTT.

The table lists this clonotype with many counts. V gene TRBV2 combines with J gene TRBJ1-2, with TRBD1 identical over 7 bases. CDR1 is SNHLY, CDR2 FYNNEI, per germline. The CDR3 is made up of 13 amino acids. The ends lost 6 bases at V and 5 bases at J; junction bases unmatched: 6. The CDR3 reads CASRGTANYGYTF. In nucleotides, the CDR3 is TGTGCCAGCAGGGGGACAGCCAATTATGGCTACACCTTC.

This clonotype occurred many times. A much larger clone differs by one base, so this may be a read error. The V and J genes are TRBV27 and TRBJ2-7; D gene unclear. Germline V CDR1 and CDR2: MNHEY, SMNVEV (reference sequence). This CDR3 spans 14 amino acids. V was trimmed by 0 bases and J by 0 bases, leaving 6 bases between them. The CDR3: CASSLSWSSYEQYF. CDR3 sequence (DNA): TGTGCCAGCAGTTTATCCTGGAGCTCCTACGAGCAGTACTTC.

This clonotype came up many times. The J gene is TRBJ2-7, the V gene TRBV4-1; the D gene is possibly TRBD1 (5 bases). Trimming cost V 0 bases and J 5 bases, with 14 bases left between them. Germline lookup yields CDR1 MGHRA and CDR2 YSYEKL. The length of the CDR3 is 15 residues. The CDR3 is CASSQDGAGRHEQYF. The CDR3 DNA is TGCGCCAGCAGCCAAGATGGGGCAGGACGCCACGAGCAGTACTTC.

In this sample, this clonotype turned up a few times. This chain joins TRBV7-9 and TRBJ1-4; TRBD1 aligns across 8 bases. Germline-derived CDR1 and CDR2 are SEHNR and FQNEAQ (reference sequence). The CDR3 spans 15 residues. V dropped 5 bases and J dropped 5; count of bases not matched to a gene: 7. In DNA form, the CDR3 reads TGTGCCAGCAGCCCCGTCCGGACAGGGAATGAAAAACTGTTTTTT. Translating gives CASSPVRTGNEKLFF.

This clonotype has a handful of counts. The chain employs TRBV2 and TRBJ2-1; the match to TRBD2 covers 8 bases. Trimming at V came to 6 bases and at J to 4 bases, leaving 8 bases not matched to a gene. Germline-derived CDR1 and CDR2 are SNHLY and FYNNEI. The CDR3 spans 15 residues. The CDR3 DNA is TGTGCCAGCAGGGGAGCGGGAGCTGGGTACAATGAGCAGTTCTTC. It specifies CASRGAGAGYNEQFF.